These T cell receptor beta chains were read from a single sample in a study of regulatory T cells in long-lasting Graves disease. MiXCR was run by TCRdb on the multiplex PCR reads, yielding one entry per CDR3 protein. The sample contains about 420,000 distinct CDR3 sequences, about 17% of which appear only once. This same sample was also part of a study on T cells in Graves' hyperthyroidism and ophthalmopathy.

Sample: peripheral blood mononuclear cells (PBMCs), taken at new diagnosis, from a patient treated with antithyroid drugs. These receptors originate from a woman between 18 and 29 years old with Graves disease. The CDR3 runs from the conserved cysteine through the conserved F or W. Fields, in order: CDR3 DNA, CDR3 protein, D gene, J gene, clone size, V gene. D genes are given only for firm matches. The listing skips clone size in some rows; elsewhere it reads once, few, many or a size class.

DNA: TGCAGTGCTAGAGACCCTATGGATCAGCCCCAGCATTTT; CDR3: CSARDPMDQPQHF; D: .; J: TRBJ1-5; size: many; V: TRBV20-1
DNA: TGCAGTGCTAGAGCCCCTGCAGGGGGCGAGACCCAGTACTTC; CDR3: CSARAPAGGETQYF; D: TRBD1; J: TRBJ2-5; size: .; V: TRBV20-1
DNA: TGTGCCAGCAGCCTCGACAGGGGGCGGAACTATGGCTACACCTTC; CDR3: CASSLDRGRNYGYTF; D: TRBD1; J: TRBJ1-2; size: many; V: TRBV7-2
DNA: TGCAGCGTTGTGACGGGTCCGGTCACAGATACGCAGTATTTT; CDR3: CSVVTGPVTDTQYF; D: .; J: TRBJ2-3; size: few; V: TRBV29-1
DNA: TGTGCCAGCAGCTTACAAGGGGGTGCCGAGCCCCAGCATTTT; CDR3: CASSLQGGAEPQHF; D: .; J: TRBJ1-5; size: many; V: TRBV7-2
DNA: TGTGCCAGCAGTTTCCTTGACAGGGGGAAGTTCTACGAGCAGTACTTC; CDR3: CASSFLDRGKFYEQYF; D: TRBD1; J: TRBJ2-7; size: .; V: TRBV27
DNA: TGTGCCAGCAGCTTGTGGGAGGGCCCCTACGAGCAGTACTTC; CDR3: CASSLWEGPYEQYF; D: TRBD2; J: TRBJ2-7; size: many; V: TRBV7-9
DNA: TGTGCCAGCAGCCGACCGGGACAATACACTGAAGCTTTCTTT; CDR3: CASSRPGQYTEAFF; D: .; J: TRBJ1-1; size: many; V: TRBV28
DNA: TGTGCCAGCAGTTTATTCGGGAGAGGGGCAGATACGCAGTATTTT; CDR3: CASSLFGRGADTQYF; D: .; J: TRBJ2-3; size: few; V: TRBV27
DNA: TGTGCCAGCAGACAGACGTCGGCGTCTGGGGCCAACGTCCTGACTTTC; CDR3: CASRQTSASGANVLTF; D: .; J: TRBJ2-6; size: few; V: TRBV6-1
DNA: TGTGCCAGCACCATGGGACTGATAAACATTCAGTACTTC; CDR3: CASTMGLINIQYF; D: .; J: TRBJ2-4; size: .; V: TRBV13
DNA: TGTGCCATCAGTGAGTCGGTGGGAATTAGGGGACAAGAGACCCAGTACTTC; CDR3: CAISESVGIRGQETQYF; D: .; J: TRBJ2-5; size: .; V: TRBV10-3
DNA: TGTGCCAGCAGAAACGACCTGTCTAGCGGGAGTTACGAGCAGTACTTC; CDR3: CASRNDLSSGSYEQYF; D: TRBD2; J: TRBJ2-7; size: many; V: TRBV11-2
DNA: TGTGCCAGCAGCGTAAGTCGGGGGACCTACAATGAGCAGTTCTTC; CDR3: CASSVSRGTYNEQFF; D: .; J: TRBJ2-1; size: many; V: TRBV11-2
DNA: TGTGCCAGCTCACCCACCCTCCAACTAGCGGGTCTTAATGAGCAGTTCTTC; CDR3: CASSPTLQLAGLNEQFF; D: TRBD2; J: TRBJ2-1; size: few; V: TRBV18
DNA: TGCAGTGCTAGAGGGACCGGGACTGCCAGCGGTGAGCAGTTCTTC; CDR3: CSARGTGTASGEQFF; D: .; J: TRBJ2-1; size: many; V: TRBV20-1
DNA: TGTGCCAGCAGTCCGGCGGGGACGGGCTATCAAGCTAACTATGGCTACACCTTC; CDR3: CASSPAGTGYQANYGYTF; D: .; J: TRBJ1-2; size: many; V: TRBV12-3/TRBV12-4
DNA: TGTGCCAGCAGCGCAGCGGGAGTCTCCTACGAGCAGTTCTTC; CDR3: CASSAAGVSYEQFF; D: TRBD2; J: TRBJ2-1; size: .; V: TRBV7-9
DNA: TGTGCCAGTAATTTCCCCGGGACCCCCAATGAGCAGTTCTTC; CDR3: CASNFPGTPNEQFF; D: .; J: TRBJ2-1; size: .; V: TRBV19
DNA: TGTGCCAGCAGCGTAGAAGGGACTAGCGGGAGGTTAGGCTACGAGCAGTACTTC; CDR3: CASSVEGTSGRLGYEQYF; D: TRBD2; J: TRBJ2-7; size: .; V: TRBV11-2
DNA: TGCAGCGCTACGACAGGAAGCACTGAAGCTTTCTTT; CDR3: CSATTGSTEAFF; D: .; J: TRBJ1-1; size: many; V: TRBV29-1
DNA: TGTGCCAGCAGCACCCACAGTGGCCAAGAGACCCAGTACTTC; CDR3: CASSTHSGQETQYF; D: .; J: TRBJ2-5; size: many; V: TRBV3-1
DNA: TGTGCCAGCAGTTTATTTGGCGGGAGGGCCGAGGATACGCAGTATTTT; CDR3: CASSLFGGRAEDTQYF; D: TRBD2; J: TRBJ2-3; size: many; V: TRBV28
DNA: TGTGCCAGCTCCCCCATCGCGGACAGATACTACGAGCAGTACTTC; CDR3: CASSPIADRYYEQYF; D: .; J: TRBJ2-7; size: .; V: TRBV18
DNA: TGTGCCAGCAGTTACTCTTCCGAGGATCAAGAGACCCAGTACTTC; CDR3: CASSYSSEDQETQYF; D: .; J: TRBJ2-5; size: .; V: TRBV6-5
DNA: TGTGCCAGCAGTTCCCCGGGGGTTAGCGGCGGGGAGCTGTTTTTT; CDR3: CASSSPGVSGGELFF; D: .; J: TRBJ2-2; size: .; V: TRBV28
DNA: TGTGCCACCAGTGGGGGACTAGCGGTCTACAATGAGCAGTTCTTC; CDR3: CATSGGLAVYNEQFF; D: TRBD2; J: TRBJ2-1; size: .; V: TRBV24-1
DNA: TGTGCCAGCATGTCTGACACAATTTCCTACGAGCAGTACTTC; CDR3: CASMSDTISYEQYF; D: .; J: TRBJ2-7; size: few; V: TRBV27
DNA: TGTGCCAGCACCAGGGATCAATTAAACACTGAAGCTTTCTTT; CDR3: CASTRDQLNTEAFF; D: .; J: TRBJ1-1; size: many; V: TRBV28
DNA: TGTGCCAGCAGCTTAGTGCGGGGAGGGGGCGAGCAGTTCTTC; CDR3: CASSLVRGGGEQFF; D: .; J: TRBJ2-1; size: few; V: TRBV11-2
DNA: TGTGCCAGCAGCCCGATCCGGGACAGGGAAGCCTACGAGCAGTACTTC; CDR3: CASSPIRDREAYEQYF; D: TRBD1; J: TRBJ2-7; size: many; V: TRBV2
DNA: TGCAGTGCGGGTAACCTAGCGGGGGTCACCTACGAGCAGTACTTC; CDR3: CSAGNLAGVTYEQYF; D: TRBD2; J: TRBJ2-7; size: many; V: TRBV20-1
DNA: TGTGCCAGCAGTTTAGGGTCGAACACCATATATTTT; CDR3: CASSLGSNTIYF; D: .; J: TRBJ1-3; size: .; V: TRBV28
DNA: TGTGCCAGCAGACTAGCGGGAGGGGGATACAATGAGCAGTTCTTC; CDR3: CASRLAGGGYNEQFF; D: TRBD2; J: TRBJ2-1; size: few; V: TRBV6-1
DNA: TGTGCCAGTAGTATCGGGAGTTCCGGGGAGCTGTTTTTT; CDR3: CASSIGSSGELFF; D: .; J: TRBJ2-2; size: few; V: TRBV19
DNA: TGCAGTGCGGACCGGGGGCGACCCTACGAGCAGTACTTC; CDR3: CSADRGRPYEQYF; D: .; J: TRBJ2-7; size: many; V: TRBV20-1
DNA: TGTGCCAGCAGTGAATTGGGGGCCCAAGAGACCCAGTACTTC; CDR3: CASSELGAQETQYF; D: .; J: TRBJ2-5; size: few; V: TRBV25-1
DNA: TGCGCCAGCAGCTTACAGGGGTTTAATTCACCCCTCCACTTT; CDR3: CASSLQGFNSPLHF; D: TRBD1; J: TRBJ1-6; size: few; V: TRBV5-1
DNA: TGCAGTGCTAGAGATCCGGGACAGGGTGACACTGAAGCTTTCTTT; CDR3: CSARDPGQGDTEAFF; D: TRBD1; J: TRBJ1-1; size: many; V: TRBV20-1
DNA: TGTGCCAGCAGCTTAGGGGCCTTTGGAAACACCATATATTTT; CDR3: CASSLGAFGNTIYF; D: .; J: TRBJ1-3; size: many; V: TRBV11-2
DNA: TGTGCCAGCAGCCCGGGGACAGGGAACAATGAGCAGTTCTTC; CDR3: CASSPGTGNNEQFF; D: TRBD1; J: TRBJ2-1; size: many; V: TRBV11-3
DNA: TGTGCCAGCAGCGTATACTCGACAACCAACTATGGCTACACCTTC; CDR3: CASSVYSTTNYGYTF; D: .; J: TRBJ1-2; size: .; V: TRBV9
DNA: TGTGCCAGCAGCCAAGTCGCAACTAATGAAAAACTGTTTTTT; CDR3: CASSQVATNEKLFF; D: .; J: TRBJ1-4; size: .; V: TRBV3-1
DNA: TGTGCCAGCAGCTTAACGGGACTAGCGGGAGGGGCAGATACGCAGTATTTT; CDR3: CASSLTGLAGGADTQYF; D: TRBD2; J: TRBJ2-3; size: .; V: TRBV7-3
DNA: TGTGCCAGCCGCCTCGGTACAGTAAGCTCCTACGAGCAGTACTTC; CDR3: CASRLGTVSSYEQYF; D: .; J: TRBJ2-7; size: many; V: TRBV28
DNA: TGCAGTGCTACAAGGACTAGCGGGAATTTAAATGAGCAGTTCTTC; CDR3: CSATRTSGNLNEQFF; D: TRBD2; J: TRBJ2-1; size: many; V: TRBV20-1
DNA: TGTGCCTCCCAGGTAGGACAGAATTACAATGAGCAGTTCTTC; CDR3: CASQVGQNYNEQFF; D: .; J: TRBJ2-1; size: many; V: TRBV28
DNA: TGTGCCAGCAGCCAAGGTGGGGACCAAGATACGCAGTATTTT; CDR3: CASSQGGDQDTQYF; D: .; J: TRBJ2-3; size: .; V: TRBV5-4
DNA: TGTGCCAGCAGCTTAGCTGGCACGGCGGATTCACCCCTCCACTTT; CDR3: CASSLAGTADSPLHF; D: .; J: TRBJ1-6; size: few; V: TRBV7-2
DNA: TGTGCCAGCAGTGAGGACAGCGAGAACACTGAAGCTTTCTTT; CDR3: CASSEDSENTEAFF; D: .; J: TRBJ1-1; size: many; V: TRBV6-1
DNA: TGTGCCAGCAGTTTAGATCGCGGGTGGTCCTACGAGCAGTACTTC; CDR3: CASSLDRGWSYEQYF; D: .; J: TRBJ2-7; size: many; V: TRBV12-3/TRBV12-4
DNA: TGTGCCAGCAGTTACTCGCGGGGAAACACCGGGGAGCTGTTTTTT; CDR3: CASSYSRGNTGELFF; D: .; J: TRBJ2-2; size: few; V: TRBV6-5
DNA: TGTGCCAGCAGTTTACCGACAGGCCTGAATGAAAAACTGTTTTTT; CDR3: CASSLPTGLNEKLFF; D: .; J: TRBJ1-4; size: many; V: TRBV28
DNA: TGTGCCAGCAGTTTTGGGGTATTGGGCCAGCCCCAGCATTTT; CDR3: CASSFGVLGQPQHF; D: .; J: TRBJ1-5; size: .; V: TRBV12-3/TRBV12-4
DNA: TGTGCCAGCAGCCAAGCCCAGGCTCGAGCTTTCTTT; CDR3: CASSQAQARAFF; D: .; J: TRBJ1-1; size: many; V: TRBV3-1